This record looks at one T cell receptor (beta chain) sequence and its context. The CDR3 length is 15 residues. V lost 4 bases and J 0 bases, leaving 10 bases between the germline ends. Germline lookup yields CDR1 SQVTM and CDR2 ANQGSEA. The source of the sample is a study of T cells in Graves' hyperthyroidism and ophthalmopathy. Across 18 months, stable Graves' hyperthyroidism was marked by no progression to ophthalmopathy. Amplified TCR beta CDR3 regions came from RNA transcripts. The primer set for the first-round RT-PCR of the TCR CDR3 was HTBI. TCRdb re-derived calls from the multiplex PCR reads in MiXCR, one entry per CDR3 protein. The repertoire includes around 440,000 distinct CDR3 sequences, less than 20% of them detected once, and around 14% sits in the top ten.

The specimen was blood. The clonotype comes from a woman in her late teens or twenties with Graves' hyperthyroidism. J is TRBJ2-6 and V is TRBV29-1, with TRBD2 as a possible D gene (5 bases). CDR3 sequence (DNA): TGCAGCGTTGGAGGGCCGACCTCTGGGGCCAACGTCCTGACTTTC. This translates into CSVGGPTSGANVLTF.